The 26 T cell receptor beta chains listed next were all sequenced from one sample in a study of follicular helper T cells after annual influenza vaccination. Time point in this sample: 2014-2015 season, 7 days after vaccination. Measured with immunoSEQ multiplex PCR; TCRdb has only the in-frame clones, and not every one. There are nearly 10,000 clones in the sample; roughly 80% occur only once, and 0.34% lies in the top ten. The material was CXCR5- memory CD4+ T cells sorted from blood, obtained 7 days after influenza vaccination. The receptors originated from an adult who received the influenza vaccine.

This rearrangement joins TRBV6-1 to TRBJ2-7; 11 bases are shared with TRBD1. After removal of 4 bases from V and 3 bases from J, the junction contained 5 bases not matched to a gene. The length of the CDR3 is 15 residues. CDR1 is MNHNS, CDR2 SASEGT, per germline. CDR3 DNA sequence: TGTGCCAGCAGTGCGGGACAGGGGGACTACTACGAGCAGTACTTC. Its protein is CASSAGQGDYYEQYF.

The V gene is TRBV6-5, the J gene TRBJ1-2; a weak D match, TRBD1 (5 bases). The CDR3 runs 13 residues. V was cut by 2 bases and J by 13 bases, with 17 bases left in between. Germline values: CDR1 MNHEY, CDR2 SVGAGI. The CDR3 reads CASSYGAGSIPTF. DNA of the CDR3: TGTGCCAGCAGTTACGGGGCAGGGTCGATTCCCACCTTC.

A remark on this clone: Different DNA sequences within this sample yield the same CDR3. The J gene is TRBJ2-1, the V gene TRBV5-1; 11 bases fit TRBD2. CDR3 length: 16 residues. Germline V gene data show CDR1 as SGHRS and CDR2 as YFSETQ. V dropped 0 bases and J dropped 10; count of bases not matched to a gene: 9. Here the CDR3 reads CASSLVGSGGADEQFF. CDR3 nucleotides: TGCGCCAGCAGCTTGGTGGGTAGCGGGGGGGCGGACGAGCAGTTCTTC.

The gene calls are TRBV27 and TRBJ1-1, with D possibly matching TRBD1 (5 bases). In germline, CDR1 is MNHEY, CDR2 SMNVEV (reference sequence). V gave up 5 bases and J gave up 7 bases, with 20 bases separating them. The length of the CDR3 is 15 residues. In nucleotides, the CDR3 is TGTGCCAGCAGTCACCGACAGACGGCTGAGGGTGAAGCTTTCTTT. Protein sequence: CASSHRQTAEGEAFF.

V gene TRBV6-5 combines with J gene TRBJ2-3, with TRBD1 as a possible D gene (5 bases). There are 14 residues in the CDR3. The germline V gene has CDR1 MNHEY and CDR2 SVGAGI. Trimming shortened V by 4 bases and J by 1 base, and 9 bases separated the two germline ends. The CDR3 DNA reads TGTGCCAGCAGTTCCCAACAGGGCACAGATACGCAGTATTTT. It is translated as CASSSQQGTDTQYF.

The chain's CDR3 is CAISESTGEGQPQHF. The CDR3 DNA sequence: TGTGCCATCAGTGAGTCTACGGGGGAGGGCCAGCCCCAGCATTTT. J is TRBJ1-5 and V is TRBV10-3; tentative D call: TRBD1 (5 bases). The CDR3 consists of 15 residues. CDR1 is ENHRY and CDR2 is SYGVKD in the germline V gene. V lost 0 bases, J lost 7 bases, and 13 bases lay in between.

The CDR3 reads CASSPKRPPEGFNTEAFF. In DNA form, the CDR3 reads TGTGCCAGTAGTCCCAAAAGACCCCCTGAAGGCTTTAACACTGAAGCTTTCTTT. This chain joins TRBV19 and TRBJ1-1, with D uncertain. V was clipped by 5 bases and J by 2 bases, with 24 bases between them. The CDR3 spans 18 residues. Germline CDR1 is LNHDA and CDR2 is SQIVND (reference sequence).

The V and J genes are TRBV5-1 and TRBJ1-4; D is ambiguous. The CDR3 sequence is 15 residues long. Trimming shortened V by 6 bases and J by 5 bases, and 17 bases separated the two germline ends. Per the germline V gene, CDR1 is SGHRS and CDR2 is YFSETQ. The CDR3 is CASTLLGMVNEKLFF. In nucleotides, the CDR3 is TGCGCCAGCACCCTTCTCGGGATGGTCAATGAAAAACTGTTTTTT.

The chain combines TRBV7-3 with TRBJ2-2, with no clear D. V lost 5 bases to trimming and J lost 2 bases, with 18 bases between them. The CDR3 covers 17 residues. In germline, CDR1 is SGHTA, CDR2 FQGTGA. The CDR3 nucleotides read TGTGCCAGCAGCCCTTTCCGCGGACCGGCAAACACCGGGGAGCTGTTTTTT. Translated: CASSPFRGPANTGELFF.

The gene calls are TRBV11-2 and TRBJ2-7; unclear D gene. Germline V lookup: CDR1 SGHAT, CDR2 FQNNGV. V lost 1 base and J 2 bases, leaving 6 bases between the germline ends. This CDR3 region has 13 residues. The CDR3 DNA is TGTGCCAGCAGCTTAGGAGCGCCCTACGAGCAGTACTTC. It codes for CASSLGAPYEQYF.

This chain joins TRBV11-2 and TRBJ1-2; 7 nucleotides match TRBD1. Germline-derived CDR1 and CDR2 are SGHAT and FQNNGV. The trim removed 5 bases at V and 6 bases at J, leaving 21 bases unmatched. The CDR3 contains 18 residues. This CDR3 is CASSTFRRQGTRSHGYTF. The CDR3 nucleotides are TGTGCCAGCAGCACCTTCCGGCGACAGGGCACTCGCTCCCATGGCTACACCTTC.

V and J are TRBV5-4 and TRBJ2-7; TRBD2 agrees at 12 bases. CDR3 size: 16 residues. CDR1 SGHNT and CDR2 YYREEE come from the germline V gene (reference sequence). Losses at the gene ends were 4 bases for V and 0 bases for J; bases not matched to a gene: 5. The CDR3 coding sequence is TGTGCCAGCAGCGGACGGACTAGCGGGACCTCCTACGAGCAGTACTTC. Translating gives CASSGRTSGTSYEQYF.

The V and J genes are TRBV6-1 and TRBJ1-1; D uncertain. The CDR3 runs 13 residues. V shed 2 bases and J shed 7 bases, with 11 bases lying between them. Germline CDR1 and CDR2: MNHNS and SASEGT. This CDR3 is CASSEQALDEAFF. The CDR3 nucleotides are TGTGCCAGCAGTGAACAGGCACTAGATGAAGCTTTCTTT.

This CDR3 reads CASRAGADPPAFF. DNA for the CDR3: TGTGCCAGCAGAGCCGGGGCTGACCCTCCAGCTTTCTTT. The chain combines TRBV28 with TRBJ1-1, with a weak D call TRBD1 (5 bases). Germline V gene lookup returns CDR1 MDHEN and CDR2 SYDVKM. This CDR3 has 13 amino acids. The germline V and J ends were trimmed by 6 bases and 10 bases, with 18 bases remaining between them.

This chain joins TRBV4-3 and TRBJ2-1, with TRBD2 matching 8 bases. The V segment lost 0 bases and the J segment 2 bases; nucleotides outside the gene matches: 3. The CDR3 contains 16 residues. CDR1 and CDR2 from the germline V gene are LGHNA and YSLEER. Written as DNA, the CDR3 is TGCGCCAGCAGCCAAGACGGGACTAGAGCCTACAATGAGCAGTTCTTC. This encodes CASSQDGTRAYNEQFF.

The J gene is TRBJ2-7, the V gene TRBV6-5, with D possibly matching TRBD2 (6 bases). This CDR3 has 15 residues. V lost 6 bases, J lost 1 base, and 16 bases lay in between. Germline loops: CDR1 MNHEY, CDR2 SVGAGI. This chain's CDR3 is CASSLHARGSYEQYF. DNA of the CDR3: TGTGCCAGCAGCCTCCACGCTCGGGGGTCCTACGAGCAGTACTTC.

Turning to this clone: One end of the junction fails to match germline, which may point to a read error. This chain uses TRBV2 with TRBJ1-6; D unclear. Looked up from germline, CDR1 is SNHLY and CDR2 is FYNNEI. The CDR3 runs to 15 residues. The CDR3 DNA sequence: TGTGCCAGCAGTGATCTTGGACCCTACAATTCACCCCTCCACTTT. This translates into CASSDLGPYNSPLHF.

The chain couples TRBV6-5 to TRBJ1-3, with D unresolved. The germline gives CDR1 MNHEY, CDR2 SVGAGI. V gave up 8 bases and J gave up 2 bases, with 13 bases separating them. The CDR3 totals 14 residues. The DNA for the CDR3 is TGTGCCAGCGGTCTCGGGCGTACTGGAAACACCATATATTTT. The encoded protein is CASGLGRTGNTIYF.

The V call is TRBV5-4, the J call TRBJ2-1; TRBD2 agrees at 12 bases. CDR3 size: 16 residues. CDR1 and CDR2 (germline): SGHNT, YYREEE (reference sequence). Trimming took 0 bases from V and 2 from J; bases not matched to a gene: 0. The CDR3 nucleotides are TGTGCCAGCAGCTTGGGGACTAGCGGGGCCTACAATGAGCAGTTCTTC. Translating gives CASSLGTSGAYNEQFF. The full variable domain, with the rest looked up from reference TRBV5-4 and TRBJ2-1, is ETGVTQSPTHLIKTRGQQVTLRCSSQSGHNTVSWYQQALGQGPQFIFQYYREEENGRGNFPPRFSGLQFPNYSSELNVNALELDDSALYLCASSLGTSGAYNEQFFGPGTRLTVL.

The rearrangement uses TRBV10-3 and TRBJ2-2; 8 bases agree with TRBD2. The CDR3 extends over 16 amino acids. CDR1 ENHRY and CDR2 SYGVKD come from the germline V gene. Trimming cost V 4 bases and J 1 base; bases outside gene matches: 5. DNA for the CDR3: TGTGCCATCAGTGGCCCGACTAGCGTGAACACCGGGGAGCTGTTTTTT. Its protein product is CAISGPTSVNTGELFF.

The chain combines TRBV12-5 with TRBJ1-5; tentatively, D is TRBD1 (5 bases). Trimming pared 0 bases from V and 0 bases from J, leaving 9 bases between. The CDR3 has 16 amino acids. Germline V CDR1 and CDR2: LGHNT, FRNRAP. CDR3 in amino acids: CASGLVPGGSNQPQHF. In DNA form, the CDR3 reads TGTGCTAGTGGTTTGGTACCCGGGGGTAGCAATCAGCCCCAGCATTTT.

The chain employs TRBV5-8 and TRBJ2-7, with 7 bases fitting TRBD1. Germline loops: CDR1 SGHTS, CDR2 YDEGEE. The trim removed 3 bases at V and 5 bases at J, leaving 8 bases unmatched. The CDR3 has 14 amino acids. The CDR3 region has the DNA TGTGCCAGCAGCTCGGACAGGTGGGTCCACGAGCAGTACTTC. Translating it yields CASSSDRWVHEQYF.

The genes are TRBV11-3 and TRBJ2-1; 8 nucleotides match TRBD1. V lost 3 bases, J lost 0 bases, and 1 base stayed unmatched. The CDR3 has 15 amino acids. The germline gives CDR1 SGHNT, CDR2 YENEEA. CDR3: CASSFGQGSYNEQFF. CDR3 sequence (DNA): TGTGCCAGCAGCTTCGGACAGGGCTCCTACAATGAGCAGTTCTTC.

This clone was recorded once. The chain has TRBV10-3 and TRBJ2-3, with 9 bases identical to TRBD2. The CDR3 length is 15 residues. Germline CDR1 reads ENHRY; CDR2 reads SYGVKD. V was clipped by 3 bases and J by 0 bases; unmatched bases: 1. CDR3 amino acids: CAISEAGGSTDTQYF. DNA for the CDR3: TGTGCCATCAGTGAAGCGGGGGGTAGCACAGATACGCAGTATTTT.

The chain couples TRBV6-6 to TRBJ1-2, with TRBD1 identical over 7 bases. From germline, CDR1 is MNHNY and CDR2 SVGAGI (reference sequence). This CDR3 spans 14 amino acids. The V and J ends lost 7 bases and 5 bases, in that order; junction bases with no gene match: 10. Here the CDR3 reads CASTTSEGAYGYTF. The CDR3 DNA follows: TGTGCCAGCACCACCTCGGAGGGGGCGTATGGCTACACCTTC.

V and J are TRBV7-9 and TRBJ1-6; a weak D match, TRBD1 (6 bases). Germline V gene lookup returns CDR1 SEHNR and CDR2 FQNEAQ (reference sequence). This CDR3 is built from 14 residues. V was clipped by 5 bases and J by 8 bases, with 13 bases between them. This CDR3 reads CASSTDSLHSPLHF. The CDR3 DNA sequence: TGTGCCAGCAGCACGGACAGCCTCCATTCACCCCTCCACTTT.